The table lists the clone carrying this T cell receptor (beta chain) with a few counts. The data belong to a study of blood T cell repertoires in COVID-19. Cohort placement rested on clinical history that participants reported themselves. Exposed enrollees had met someone with a PCR-confirmed or clinician-diagnosed COVID-19 case at some point within the 2 weeks before study entry. Per the authors' pipeline: Amplification from reference gene primers served as the basis for estimated nucleated cell counts. The repertoire was sequenced with immunoSEQ multiplex PCR; TCRdb's copy has only in-frame clones and lacks some. From that table come the V and J calls and clone size; the DNA was used to work out D and trimming. The sample has about 190,000 clones; about four fifths are singletons. The germline gives CDR1 SGHAT, CDR2 FQNNGV. The J segment lost 8 bases and the V segment lost 4 bases, leaving 13 bases of the junction unmatched. The CDR3 is 15 amino acids.

This TCR was recovered from a woman aged 25 to 39 who had been exposed to COVID-19. Sequenced input: PBMCs or T cells enriched from blood (not recorded which). This chain links TRBV11-2 with TRBJ1-2, with 7 bases that match TRBD1. CDR3 amino acids: CASSSTGTAAEGYTF. Written as DNA, the CDR3 is TGTGCCAGCAGCTCCACCGGGACAGCCGCGGAGGGCTACACCTTC.